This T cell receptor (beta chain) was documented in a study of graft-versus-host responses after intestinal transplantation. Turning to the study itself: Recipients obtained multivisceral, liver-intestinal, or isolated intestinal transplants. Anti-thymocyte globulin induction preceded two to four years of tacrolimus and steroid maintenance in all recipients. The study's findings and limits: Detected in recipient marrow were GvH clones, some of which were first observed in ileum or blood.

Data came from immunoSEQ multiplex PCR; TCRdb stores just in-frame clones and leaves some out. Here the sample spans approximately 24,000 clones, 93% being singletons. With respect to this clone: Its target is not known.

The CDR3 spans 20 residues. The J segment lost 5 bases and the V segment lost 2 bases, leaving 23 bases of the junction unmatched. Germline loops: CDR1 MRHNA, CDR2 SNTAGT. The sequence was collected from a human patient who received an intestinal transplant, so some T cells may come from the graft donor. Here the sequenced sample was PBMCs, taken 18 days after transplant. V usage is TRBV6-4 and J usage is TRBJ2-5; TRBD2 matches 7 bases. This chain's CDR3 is CASSDQSYRGGGNTVETQYF. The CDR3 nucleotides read TGTGCCAGCAGTGACCAATCCTATCGGGGCGGGGGTAATACGGTGGAGACCCAGTACTTC.